Detailed here is one T cell receptor beta chain. The V end lost 0 bases, the J end lost 4 bases, and 16 bases lay between the germline ends. The germline gives CDR1 SGHNT, CDR2 YENEEA. The CDR3 has 16 residues. In the original analysis: Counts of nucleated cells, estimated from reference gene primer amplification, were obtained. Some clones are missing from TCRdb's copy, which holds only in-frame ones; the method was immunoSEQ multiplex PCR. The V and J calls and clone size come from that table; D and trimming were worked out from the DNA. This table holds tens of thousands of clones, 75% to 85% found once. The data were obtained in a study of blood T cell repertoires in COVID-19.

Source material: peripheral blood. The chain recombines TRBV11-3 with TRBJ2-7; D not resolved. The TCR sequence derives from a human donor in a cohort sampled during active COVID-19. The CDR3 DNA sequence: TGTGCCAGCAGCTTAGAAAGTTTCCAGACAAATTACGAGCAGTACTTC. Protein product: CASSLESFQTNYEQYF.